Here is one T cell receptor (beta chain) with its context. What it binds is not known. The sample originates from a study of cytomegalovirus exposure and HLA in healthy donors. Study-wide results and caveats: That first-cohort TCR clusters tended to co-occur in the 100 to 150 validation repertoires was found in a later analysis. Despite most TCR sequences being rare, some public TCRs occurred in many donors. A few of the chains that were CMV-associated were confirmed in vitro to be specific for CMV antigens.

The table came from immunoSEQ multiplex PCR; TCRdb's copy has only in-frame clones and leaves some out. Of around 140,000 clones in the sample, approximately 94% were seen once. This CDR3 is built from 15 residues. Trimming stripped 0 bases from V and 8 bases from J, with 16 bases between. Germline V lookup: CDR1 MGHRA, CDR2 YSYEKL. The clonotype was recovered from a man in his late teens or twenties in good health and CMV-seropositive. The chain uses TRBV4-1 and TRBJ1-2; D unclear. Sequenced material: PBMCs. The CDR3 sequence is CASSQDRSPGRGYTF. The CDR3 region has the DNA TGCGCCAGCAGCCAAGATAGAAGCCCCGGCAGGGGCTACACCTTC.